This is a list of T cell receptor beta chains from one sample in a study of patients and donors after allogeneic stem cell transplantation. TCRdb independently ran MiXCR on the RT-PCR reads; one entry per CDR3 protein. The table shows approximately 150,000 distinct CDR3 sequences, with about 36% occurring only once. The sample consisted of blood, either unsorted or a sorted T cell fraction (not recorded which). These receptors were obtained from a human donor who was either an allogeneic HSCT recipient or a stem cell or donor lymphocyte infusion donor (not recorded which). It is not recorded whose cells these are; they may come from a transplant donor. Both conserved end residues are part of each CDR3. A D gene is named only where the DNA matches it firmly. Clone size appears in some rows only: once, few, many, or a class for an expanded clone.

>TRBD2|TRBJ2-3|TRBV12-3/TRBV12-4|few
CASSFRGGADTQYF
TGTGCCAGCAGTTTTCGGGGGGGCGCAGATACGCAGTATTTT
>.|TRBJ1-1|TRBV19|.
CASTDREVTGRGTEAFF
TGTGCCAGTACCGACCGAGAGGTTACGGGTCGCGGCACTGAAGCTTTCTTT
>.|TRBJ1-6|TRBV20-1|.
CSALHPADSPLHF
TGCAGTGCCCTCCATCCCGCCGATTCACCCCTCCACTTT
>.|TRBJ1-1|TRBV5-1|.
CASSLEAWDTEAFF
TGCGCCAGCAGCTTGGAGGCCTGGGACACTGAAGCTTTCTTT
>TRBD1|TRBJ1-5|TRBV29-1|.
CSVVAPGQGAGNQPQHF
TGCAGCGTTGTAGCGCCGGGGCAGGGGGCAGGCAATCAGCCCCAGCATTTT
>.|TRBJ1-5|TRBV28|.
CASSLGPQHF
TGTGCCAGCAGTTTAGGGCCCCAGCATTTT
>.|TRBJ2-1|TRBV15|.
CATSRDRNEQFF
TGTGCCACCAGCAGAGATCGGAATGAGCAGTTCTTC
>.|TRBJ2-5|TRBV27|few
CASRIGGGETQYF
TGTGCCAGCAGGATCGGGGGTGGGGAGACCCAGTACTTC
>TRBD2|TRBJ2-3|TRBV29-1|.
CSVRTGRGEGNTQYF
TGCAGCGTCCGTACCGGGAGGGGCGAGGGAAATACGCAGTATTTT
>TRBD2|TRBJ2-3|TRBV6-2/TRBV6-3|.
CASSYSTLAGSTDTQYF
TGTGCCAGCAGTTACTCGACGCTAGCGGGAAGCACAGATACGCAGTATTTT
>.|TRBJ1-1|TRBV20-1|few
CSARNRETTEAFF
TGCAGTGCTAGAAACAGGGAGACCACTGAAGCTTTCTTT
>.|TRBJ2-3|TRBV24-1|many
CATAEQGADTQYF
TGTGCCACCGCAGAACAGGGAGCAGATACGCAGTATTTT
>.|TRBJ1-2|TRBV5-1|few
CASRNAGATYGYTF
TGCGCCAGCAGAAATGCAGGGGCTACCTATGGCTACACCTTC
>.|TRBJ1-3|TRBV12-3/TRBV12-4|.
CASNTQPSGNTIYF
TGTGCCAGCAACACCCAGCCCTCTGGAAACACCATATATTTT
>TRBD1|TRBJ1-1|TRBV7-2|.
CASSLNTGGDNTEAFF
TGTGCCAGCAGCCTCAACACAGGGGGCGATAACACTGAAGCTTTCTTT
>.|TRBJ1-1|TRBV12-3/TRBV12-4|.
CASSYLGPTGNTEAFF
TGTGCCAGCAGTTACCTCGGACCCACCGGAAACACTGAAGCTTTCTTT
>.|TRBJ2-1|TRBV24-1|once
CATSDCQLLAILF
TGTGCCACCAGTGATTGCCAGCTACTAGCAATCCTCTTC
>.|TRBJ1-2|TRBV29-1|.
CSVAGAAGYTF
TGCAGCGTTGCAGGGGCGGCTGGCTACACCTTC
>.|TRBJ2-3|TRBV3-1|few
CASSRGGGTDTQYF
TGTGCCAGCAGCCGCGGAGGGGGGACAGATACGCAGTATTTT
>TRBD1|TRBJ1-2|TRBV7-2|.
CASSLRDRTNYGYTF
TGTGCCAGCAGCTTAAGGGACAGGACTAACTATGGCTACACCTTC
>TRBD2|TRBJ2-1|TRBV7-8|few
CATQPRGGQVEQFF
TGTGCCACCCAGCCCCGGGGGGGCCAGGTTGAGCAGTTCTTC
>.|TRBJ1-2|TRBV24-1|few
CATSGDGYGYTF
TGTGCCACCAGTGGCGACGGCTATGGCTACACCTTC
>TRBD2|TRBJ2-4|TRBV12-3/TRBV12-4|.
CASSKAGGWNIQYF
TGTGCCAGCAGCAAAGCGGGGGGTTGGAACATTCAGTACTTC
>.|TRBJ1-6|TRBV4-3|few
CASSRLGPGVRSSPLHF
TGCGCCAGCAGCCGCCTCGGCCCCGGGGTACGAAGTTCACCCCTCCACTTT
>.|TRBJ1-1|TRBV9|many
CASRPTEAFF
TGTGCCAGCAGACCCACTGAAGCTTTCTTT
>.|TRBJ1-5|TRBV11-2|.
CASSLGGLQPQHF
TGTGCCAGCAGCTTAGGGGGACTTCAGCCCCAGCATTTT
>.|TRBJ1-5|TRBV5-5|.
CASSVFTDSNQPQHF
TGTGCCAGCAGCGTATTCACGGATAGCAATCAGCCCCAGCATTTT